These 24 T cell receptor beta chains originate from one sample sequenced in a study of shared clonotypes between healthy human individuals. This table comes from immunoSEQ multiplex PCR, and its TCRdb copy is limited to in-frame clones, with some not included. This table holds fewer than 3 million clones, around 90% found once. Material: naive CD4+ T cells from PBMCs. The subset here: CD45RA+ positively selected. These receptors came from a man between 18 and 35 years old in good health. Some clones in this sample may be carry-over from other donors' samples.

This rearrangement joins TRBV25-1 to TRBJ2-5; 10 nucleotides match TRBD2. The germline CDR1 and CDR2 sequences are MGHDK and SYGVNS. CDR3 length: 17 residues. V lost 6 bases, J lost 2 bases, and 12 bases stayed unmatched. The CDR3 DNA reads TGTGCCAGCAGCCTCTTACTCGGACTAGCGGATCAAGAGACCCAGTACTTC. Translation: CASSLLLGLADQETQYF. Full variable domain (outside the CDR3, taken from reference TRBV25-1 and TRBJ2-5): EADIYQTPRYLVIGTGKKITLECSQTMGHDKMYWYQQDPGMELHLIHYSYGVNSTEKGDLSSESTVSRIRTEHFPLTLESARPSHTSQYLCASSLLLGLADQETQYFGPGTRLLVL.

The chain joins TRBV7-9 to TRBJ2-3, with D tentatively TRBD1 (5 bases). The CDR3 has 15 amino acids. Trimming pared 2 bases from V and 0 bases from J, leaving 9 bases between. Germline V gene sequence: CDR1 SEHNR, CDR2 FQNEAQ (reference sequence). CDR3 protein: CASSLQGRSTDTQYF. CDR3 in DNA: TGTGCCAGCAGCTTACAGGGCCGTAGCACAGATACGCAGTATTTT. Combining the CDR3 with reference TRBV7-9 and TRBJ2-3 gives the whole variable domain DTGVSQNPRHKITKRGQNVTFRCDPISEHNRLYWYRQTLGQGPEFLTYFQNEAQLEKSRLLSDRFSAERPKGSFSTLEIQRTEQGDSAMYLCASSLQGRSTDTQYFGPGTRLTVL.

The V and J genes are TRBV28 and TRBJ1-1; 8 bases match TRBD1. The CDR3 totals 18 residues. Germline CDR1 and CDR2: MDHEN and SYDVKM. V shed 3 bases and J 4 bases; nucleotides not matched to a gene: 16. The CDR3 coding sequence is TGTGCCAGCAGTTTGGCGCCTCTCAGACAGGGGTTGGCCACTGAAGCTTTCTTT. Protein product: CASSLAPLRQGLATEAFF.

The chain recombines TRBV14 with TRBJ2-5; 9 bases fit TRBD2. Germline V gene data show CDR1 as SGHDN and CDR2 as FVKESK. The CDR3 is 16 amino acids. V dropped 4 bases and J dropped 5; count of bases not matched to a gene: 11. This CDR3 is CASSPPWAGGLETQYF. CDR3 nucleotide sequence: TGTGCCAGCAGCCCCCCGTGGGCGGGAGGGCTCGAGACCCAGTACTTC. The whole variable domain, filled in from reference TRBV14 and TRBJ2-5, reads EAGVTQFPSHSVIEKGQTVTLRCDPISGHDNLYWYRRVMGKEIKFLLHFVKESKQDESGMPNNRFLAERTGGTYSTLKVQPAELEDSGVYFCASSPPWAGGLETQYFGPGTRLLVL.

CDR3 sequence (DNA): TGTGCCAGTAGTATAAGGCAGGAAGAAGCTTTCTTT. It encodes CASSIRQEEAFF. The J gene is TRBJ1-1, the V gene TRBV19; D is unresolved. Germline V gene sequence: CDR1 LNHDA, CDR2 SQIVND (reference sequence). Trimming left V 2 bases short and J 8 bases short, with 9 bases between. The CDR3 is made up of 12 amino acids.

V and J are TRBV7-3 and TRBJ2-1, with a tentative D call TRBD2 (5 bases). The germline V gene encodes CDR1 SGHTA and CDR2 FQGTGA. V was cut by 5 bases and J by 0 bases, with 14 bases left in between. The CDR3 consists of 16 residues. The CDR3 here is CASSPSSASSYNEQFF. The CDR3 DNA is TGTGCCAGCAGCCCAAGTAGCGCGAGCTCCTACAATGAGCAGTTCTTC.

The rearrangement uses TRBV2 and TRBJ2-3, with TRBD1 matching 7 bases. V lost 5 bases, J lost 6 bases, and 2 bases stayed unmatched. The germline V gene has CDR1 SNHLY and CDR2 FYNNEI. There are 12 residues in the CDR3. The CDR3 DNA sequence: TGTGCCAGCAGTCGACAGGGCGATACGCAGTATTTT. Its translation is CASSRQGDTQYF.

The chain carries TRBV2 and TRBJ2-7; D possibly matches TRBD1 or TRBD2 (5 bases each). V was trimmed by 1 base and J by 5 bases, leaving 15 bases between them. The CDR3 has 15 residues. Germline CDR1 is SNHLY and CDR2 is FYNNEI. CDR3 DNA sequence: TGTGCCAGCAGTGAAGATTACGGGGACGAGAACGAGCAGTACTTC. It specifies CASSEDYGDENEQYF.

On this clone: The sample carries other DNA sequences with the same CDR3. This chain uses TRBV5-4 with TRBJ1-5, with a tentative D call TRBD1 (5 bases). CDR1 is SGHNT and CDR2 is YYREEE in the germline V gene (reference sequence). The CDR3 contains 13 residues. V lost 0 bases, J lost 5 bases, and 6 bases lay in between. DNA of the CDR3: TGTGCCAGCAGCTTGGGGGGGGATCAGCCCCAGCATTTT. It encodes CASSLGGDQPQHF.

V and J are TRBV28 and TRBJ2-3, with 12 positions matching TRBD2. Germline V gene data show CDR1 as MDHEN and CDR2 as SYDVKM. The junction had 4 bases not matched to a gene; V was cut back by 2 bases and J by 4 bases. This CDR3 comprises 16 residues. The CDR3 is CASSLRLAGVADTQYF. CDR3 nucleotides: TGTGCCAGCAGTTTACGACTAGCGGGAGTTGCAGATACGCAGTATTTT.

The chain joins TRBV19 to TRBJ2-7, with 11 bases that match TRBD1. The CDR3 covers 15 residues. V was pared by 8 bases and J by 6 bases, with 12 bases of the junction left unmatched. Germline CDR1 LNHDA, CDR2 SQIVND (reference sequence). The CDR3 sequence is CASRPPGQGVREQYF. The CDR3 DNA reads TGTGCCAGTCGACCCCCGGGACAGGGGGTTCGCGAGCAGTACTTC.

CDR3 in amino acids: CASSTGGSGLDTQYF. The CDR3 region has the DNA TGTGCCAGCAGCACAGGGGGATCAGGGTTAGATACGCAGTATTTT. The V gene is TRBV9, the J gene TRBJ2-3; the match to TRBD1 covers 8 bases. This CDR3 contains 15 residues. Germline V gives CDR1 SGDLS, CDR2 YYNGEE. The junction had 9 bases not matched to a gene; V was cut back by 4 bases and J by 5 bases.

This chain joins TRBV11-2 and TRBJ2-7; possibly TRBD1 for D (6 bases). The germline gives CDR1 SGHAT, CDR2 FQNNGV. The CDR3 length is 15 residues. Between the trimmed V and J ends, which lost 5 bases and 0 bases, there was a span of 14 bases. The DNA for the CDR3 is TGTGCCAGCAGCCTTACAGGGCTTGCCTCCTACGAGCAGTACTTC. This gives the protein CASSLTGLASYEQYF. Filled out from reference TRBV11-2 and TRBJ2-7, the complete variable domain reads EAGVAQSPRYKIIEKRQSVAFWCNPISGHATLYWYQQILGQGPKLLIQFQNNGVVDDSQLPKDRFSAERLKGVDSTLKIQPAKLEDSAVYLCASSLTGLASYEQYFGPGTRLTVT.

The chain links TRBV9 to TRBJ2-3; a possible D gene is TRBD2 (5 bases). This CDR3 has 14 amino acids. Trimming shortened V by 1 base and J by 1 base, and 7 bases separated the two germline ends. Germline assignment: CDR1 SGDLS and CDR2 YYNGEE. The CDR3 nucleotides are TGTGCCAGCAGCGTAACGAGGGGCACAGATACGCAGTATTTT. Amino acid sequence: CASSVTRGTDTQYF.

The chain carries TRBV5-4 and TRBJ2-1; 10 bases align to TRBD1. CDR1 is SGHNT, CDR2 YYREEE, per germline (reference sequence). CDR3 length equals 16 residues. With 0 bases clipped from V and 4 bases from J, the junction kept 4 bases outside the gene matches. DNA of the CDR3: TGTGCCAGCAGCTTGGACCCGGGACAGGGGTACAATGAGCAGTTCTTC. It yields the protein CASSLDPGQGYNEQFF.

In its sample, this clone was seen once. The genes are TRBV9 and TRBJ2-7, with 7 bases identical to TRBD2. Germline V gene sequence: CDR1 SGDLS, CDR2 YYNGEE. The CDR3 is made up of 14 amino acids. The V gene end was trimmed by 4 bases and the J gene end by 5 bases; junction bases not matched to a gene: 9. CDR3 nucleotide sequence: TGTGCCAGCAGCTCAATTGCGGGAGAGGACGAGCAGTACTTC. Encoded protein: CASSSIAGEDEQYF.

Written as DNA, the CDR3 is TGTGCCAGCAGCTTAGTAGGGGGGATCAAGGAAAAACTGTTTTTT. Translating gives CASSLVGGIKEKLFF. The J gene is TRBJ1-4, the V gene TRBV7-9; TRBD1 might be the D (6 bases). Trimming stripped 1 base from V and 8 bases from J, with 14 bases between. In germline, CDR1 is SEHNR, CDR2 FQNEAQ (reference sequence). This CDR3 has 15 amino acids.

The rearrangement links TRBV30 to TRBJ2-1, with 13 bases identical to TRBD2. The CDR3 extends over 16 amino acids. Germline V lookup: CDR1 GTSNPN, CDR2 SVGIG (reference sequence). The J segment lost 8 bases and the V segment lost 5 bases, leaving 12 bases of the junction unmatched. CDR3 region: CAWVGDGTSGMDEQFF. DNA of the CDR3: TGTGCCTGGGTTGGAGATGGGACTAGCGGGATGGATGAGCAGTTCTTC.

The chain recombines TRBV27 with TRBJ2-7; the D is unclear. From germline, CDR1 is MNHEY and CDR2 SMNVEV (reference sequence). Trimming removed 0 bases at V and 3 bases at J, with 9 bases between. The CDR3 loop spans 14 amino acids. CDR3 DNA sequence: TGTGCCAGCAGTTTATCGTCCAAGAACTACGAGCAGTACTTC. The encoded protein is CASSLSSKNYEQYF.

The rearrangement joins TRBV7-2 to TRBJ2-7; D is uncertain. Germline V gene data show CDR1 as SGHTA and CDR2 as FQGNSA. CDR3 length: 13 amino acids. V was shortened by 6 bases and J by 6 bases, with 15 bases between the two germline ends. This chain's CDR3 is CASRHGVKPEQYF. In DNA, the CDR3 is TGTGCCAGCAGGCATGGGGTAAAGCCCGAGCAGTACTTC.

The V and J genes are TRBV7-6 and TRBJ2-1, with D uncertain. Germline CDR1 reads SGHVS; CDR2 reads FNYEAQ. CDR3 length: 14 amino acids. V was clipped by 5 bases and J by 0 bases, with 8 bases between them. This chain's CDR3 is CASSLLGSYNEQFF. In nucleotides, the CDR3 is TGTGCCAGCAGCCTCCTCGGCTCCTACAATGAGCAGTTCTTC.

The J gene is TRBJ2-7, the V gene TRBV2, with TRBD2 matching over 10 bases. Germline-derived CDR1 and CDR2 are SNHLY and FYNNEI. The trim removed 7 bases at V and 8 bases at J, leaving 5 bases unmatched. This CDR3 spans 12 amino acids. Here the CDR3 reads CASKREGGKQYF. The CDR3 bases are TGTGCCAGCAAGCGGGAGGGCGGTAAGCAGTACTTC.

The V call is TRBV28, the J call TRBJ1-4, with TRBD1 as a possible D gene (6 bases). CDR3 length equals 13 residues. Germline lookup yields CDR1 MDHEN and CDR2 SYDVKM. V lost 3 bases to trimming and J lost 10 bases, with 12 bases between them. The DNA of the CDR3 is TGTGCCAGCAGTTTTACAGGGTACGGAAAACTGTTTTTT. It is translated as CASSFTGYGKLFF.

This chain joins TRBV4-1 and TRBJ2-5; a possible D gene is TRBD1 (6 bases). Germline lookup yields CDR1 MGHRA and CDR2 YSYEKL. The CDR3 is 14 amino acids. Trimming stripped 1 base from V and 5 bases from J, with 11 bases between. For the CDR3, the DNA is TGCGCCAGCAGCCAAGTGAGGGGGTTGGAGACCCAGTACTTC. Its protein is CASSQVRGLETQYF.